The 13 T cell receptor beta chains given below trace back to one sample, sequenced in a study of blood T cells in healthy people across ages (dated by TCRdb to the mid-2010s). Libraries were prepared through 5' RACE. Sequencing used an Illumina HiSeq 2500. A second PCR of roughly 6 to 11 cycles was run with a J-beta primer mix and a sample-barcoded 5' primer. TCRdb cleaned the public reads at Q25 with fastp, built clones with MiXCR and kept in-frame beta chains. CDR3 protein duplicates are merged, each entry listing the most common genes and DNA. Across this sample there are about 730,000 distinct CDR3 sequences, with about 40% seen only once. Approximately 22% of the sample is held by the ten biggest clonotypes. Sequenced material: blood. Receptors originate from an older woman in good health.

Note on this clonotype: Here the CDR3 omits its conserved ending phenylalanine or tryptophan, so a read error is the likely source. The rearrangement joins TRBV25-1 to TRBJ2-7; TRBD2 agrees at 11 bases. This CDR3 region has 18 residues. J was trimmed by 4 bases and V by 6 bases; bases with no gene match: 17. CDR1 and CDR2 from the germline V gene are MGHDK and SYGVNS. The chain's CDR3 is CASSDSKASGRLVYEQYL. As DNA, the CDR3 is TGTGCCAGCAGCGACTCCAAAGCTAGCGGGAGGTTGGTATACGAGCAGTACTTA.

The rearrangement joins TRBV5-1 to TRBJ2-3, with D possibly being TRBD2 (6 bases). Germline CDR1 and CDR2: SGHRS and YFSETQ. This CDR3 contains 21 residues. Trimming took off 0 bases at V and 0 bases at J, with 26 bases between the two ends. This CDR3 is CASSLEGTAGRLHPSTDTQYF. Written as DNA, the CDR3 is TGCGCCAGCAGCTTGGAAGGGACGGCGGGACGCCTCCACCCTAGCACAGATACGCAGTATTTT.

The CDR3 DNA sequence: TGTGCCAGCTCACGGGAGGGCCAGGGATACAATGAGCAGTTCTTC. As protein: CASSREGQGYNEQFF. This chain links TRBV18 with TRBJ2-1; 7 bases map to TRBD2. Trimming removed 4 bases from V and 4 bases from J; junction bases left unmatched: 7. Germline V gives CDR1 KGHSH, CDR2 LQKENI. The CDR3 extends over 15 amino acids.

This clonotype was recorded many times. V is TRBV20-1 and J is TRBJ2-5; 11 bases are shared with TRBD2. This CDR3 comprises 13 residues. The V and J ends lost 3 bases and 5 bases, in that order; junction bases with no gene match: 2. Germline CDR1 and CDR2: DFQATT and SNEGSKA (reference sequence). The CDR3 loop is CSASRTSGETQYF. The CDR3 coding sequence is TGCAGTGCTAGTCGGACTAGCGGGGAGACCCAGTACTTC.

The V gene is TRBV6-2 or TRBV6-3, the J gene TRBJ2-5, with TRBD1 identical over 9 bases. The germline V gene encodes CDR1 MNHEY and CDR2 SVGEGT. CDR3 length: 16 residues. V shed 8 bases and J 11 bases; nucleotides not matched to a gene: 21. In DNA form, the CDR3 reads TGTGCCAGCTCCCGGGGCGGGACAGGGATTGGAAATGAGCAGTACTTC. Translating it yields CASSRGGTGIGNEQYF.

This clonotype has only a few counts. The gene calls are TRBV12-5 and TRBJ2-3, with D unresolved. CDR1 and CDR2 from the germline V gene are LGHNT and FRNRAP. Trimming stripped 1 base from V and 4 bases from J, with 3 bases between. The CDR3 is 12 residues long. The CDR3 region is CASGLEADTQYF. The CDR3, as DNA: TGTGCTAGTGGTTTGGAAGCAGATACGCAGTATTTT.

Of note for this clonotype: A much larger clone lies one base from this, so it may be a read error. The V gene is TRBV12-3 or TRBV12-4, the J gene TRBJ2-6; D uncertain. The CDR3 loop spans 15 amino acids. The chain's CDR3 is CANSLGMSGANVLTF. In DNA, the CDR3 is TGTGCCAACAGTTTAGGCATGTCTGGGGCCAACGTCCTGACTTTC.

This CDR3 reads CATSQGGGFQNEQFF. The DNA of the CDR3 is TGTGCCACCAGCCAGGGGGGGGGTTTCCAAAATGAGCAGTTCTTC. The V and J genes are TRBV15 and TRBJ2-1; possibly TRBD1 or TRBD2 for D (7 bases each). The CDR3 has 15 residues. The V gene's germline CDR1 is LNHNV and CDR2 YYDKDF (reference sequence). Between the trimmed V and J ends, which lost 5 bases and 7 bases, there was a span of 18 bases.

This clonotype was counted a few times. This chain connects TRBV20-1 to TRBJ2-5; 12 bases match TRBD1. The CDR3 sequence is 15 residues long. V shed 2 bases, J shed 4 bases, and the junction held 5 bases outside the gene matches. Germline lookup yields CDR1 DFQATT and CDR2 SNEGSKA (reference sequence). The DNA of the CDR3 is TGCAGTGCTAGAAACCGGGACAGGGGGCGAGAGACCCAGTACTTC. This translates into CSARNRDRGRETQYF.

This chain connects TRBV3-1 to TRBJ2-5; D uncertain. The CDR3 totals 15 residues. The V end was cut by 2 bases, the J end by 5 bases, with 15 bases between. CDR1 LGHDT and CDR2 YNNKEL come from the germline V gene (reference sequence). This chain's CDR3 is CASSQSQVGRETQYF. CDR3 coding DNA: TGTGCCAGCAGCCAATCCCAGGTGGGCCGTGAGACCCAGTACTTC.

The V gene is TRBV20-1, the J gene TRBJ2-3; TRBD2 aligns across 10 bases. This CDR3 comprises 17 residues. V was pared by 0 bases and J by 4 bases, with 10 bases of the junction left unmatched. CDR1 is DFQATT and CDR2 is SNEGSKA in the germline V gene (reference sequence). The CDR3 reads CSARDKGAGGLADTQYF. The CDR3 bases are TGCAGTGCTAGAGATAAGGGAGCGGGAGGGCTGGCAGATACGCAGTATTTT.

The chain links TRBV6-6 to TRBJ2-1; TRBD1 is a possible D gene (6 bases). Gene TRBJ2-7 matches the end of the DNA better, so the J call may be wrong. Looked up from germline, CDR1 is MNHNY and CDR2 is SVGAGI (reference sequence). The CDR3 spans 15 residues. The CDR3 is CASSPRGHSYNEQYF. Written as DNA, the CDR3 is TGTGCCAGCAGTCCCAGGGGTCACTCCTACAATGAGCAGTACTTC.

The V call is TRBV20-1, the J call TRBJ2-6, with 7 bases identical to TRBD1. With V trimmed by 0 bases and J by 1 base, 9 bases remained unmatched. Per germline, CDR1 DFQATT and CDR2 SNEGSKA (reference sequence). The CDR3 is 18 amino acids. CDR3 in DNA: TGCAGTGCTAGAGAGAACAGGGGTCGGCTTTCTGGGGCCAACGTCCTGACTTTC. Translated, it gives CSARENRGRLSGANVLTF.